This TCR beta chain was captured in a study of cytomegalovirus exposure and HLA in healthy donors. Overall study context: Some 180 million T cells yielded some 120 million unique TCR beta sequences in earlier analysis.

The CDR3 contains 13 residues. The germline CDR1 and CDR2 sequences are SGHDT and YYEEEE. V was pared by 4 bases and J by 11 bases, with 15 bases between. Worth noting for this clone: Its specificity is unknown.

Study-level results: Excluded were some V segments that proved indistinguishable, including TRBV6-2 and TRBV6-3. Presence/absence results assume similar sequencing depth per donor, which may not hold.

PCR amplification relied on 60 Vbeta primers (plus 13 Jbeta primers). Profiled with immunoSEQ multiplex PCR; TCRdb holds only in-frame clones, not every one. The data show over 150,000 clones, with approximately 80% seen just once and 5.6% held by the top ten. Specimen: PBMCs. The J gene is TRBJ1-4, the V gene TRBV5-6, with D hard to call. The TCR originated in a woman aged 35 to 49 in good health and CMV-seropositive. The chain's CDR3 is CASSEYRSGKLFF. The CDR3 DNA sequence: TGTGCCAGCAGCGAGTATCGGTCGGGGAAACTGTTTTTT.